This is a list of T cell receptor beta chains from one sample in a study of shared clonotypes between healthy human individuals. Clones were sequenced by immunoSEQ multiplex PCR, and TCRdb holds only the in-frame ones, with some missing. The sample includes approximately 2.1 million clones, 90% to 95% of them seen just once. Sequencing was carried out using naive CD4+ T cells from PBMCs. These receptors were taken from a man between 18 and 35 years old in good health. Some clones in this sample may be carry-over from other donors' samples. Both conserved end residues are part of each CDR3. The D gene is left open where the match is weak. Clone size is not always given. Where it is, it says once, few, many or a class for expanded clones.

CDR3	DNA	D	size	V	J
CASSAGTSAYEQYF	TGTGCCAGCAGTGCCGGGACTAGCGCTTACGAGCAGTACTTC	TRBD2	NA	TRBV2	TRBJ2-7
CATHGTGFFEQYF	TGTGCCACCCACGGGACAGGGTTTTTCGAGCAGTACTTC	TRBD1	NA	TRBV28	TRBJ2-7
CAWSVSQGVLRPGNTIYF	TGTGCCTGGAGTGTATCGCAGGGGGTATTACGTCCGGGAAACACCATATATTTT	TRBD1	once	TRBV30	TRBJ1-3
CASNSAAAQPQHF	TGTGCCAGCAATAGCGCTGCCGCCCAGCCCCAGCATTTT	NA	few	TRBV2	TRBJ1-5
CASSSQGAAGNTIYF	TGTGCCAGCAGCTCACAGGGGGCTGCTGGAAACACCATATATTTT	TRBD1	NA	TRBV7-2	TRBJ1-3
CASSLKRGEKLFF	TGTGCCAGCAGTTTAAAGCGGGGTGAAAAACTGTTTTTT	NA	NA	TRBV27	TRBJ1-4
CASSLVQQVGSEQFF	TGTGCCAGCTCATTGGTACAACAGGTGGGATCTGAGCAGTTCTTC	NA	NA	TRBV18	TRBJ2-1
CSVQGRQTYEQYF	TGCAGCGTGCAGGGGCGCCAGACCTACGAGCAGTACTTC	NA	NA	TRBV29-1	TRBJ2-7
CAWRAPDRGNNSPLHF	TGTGCCTGGAGGGCCCCGGACAGGGGGAATAATTCACCCCTCCACTTT	TRBD1	once	TRBV30	TRBJ1-6
CASSSSGTKRPETQYF	TGTGCCAGCAGTTCTAGCGGGACCAAACGCCCAGAGACCCAGTACTTC	TRBD2	once	TRBV28	TRBJ2-5
CAWSEYRSGAFF	TGTGCCTGGAGTGAATACAGGTCTGGAGCTTTCTTT	NA	NA	TRBV30	TRBJ1-1
CASSLVRGNYEQYF	TGCGCCAGCAGCTTGGTTCGGGGCAACTACGAGCAGTACTTC	NA	NA	TRBV5-1	TRBJ2-7
CAISESTGGAGYGYTF	TGTGCCATCAGTGAGTCGACAGGGGGCGCAGGCTATGGCTACACCTTC	TRBD1	NA	TRBV10-3	TRBJ1-2
CASSLEQLVGYTF	TGTGCCAGCAGCTTAGAACAGTTAGTGGGCTACACCTTC	NA	NA	TRBV7-9	TRBJ1-2